These T cell receptor beta chains were read from a single sample in a study of identical twins. TCRdb ran MiXCR on the 5' RACE reads and lists one entry per CDR3 protein. This sample yields some 500,000 distinct CDR3 sequences, of which approximately 22% are seen a single time; about 0.99% belongs to the top ten. The same specimen was also included in a second study, on T cells expressing NK-cell markers.

The sequenced sample consisted of CD4+ T cells sorted from blood. The origin of the receptors is a woman aged 18-29 years in good health. The conserved cysteine and the conserved F or W are not part of the CDR3 here. Size values are once, few and many counts, or a class for expanded clones, and some rows have none.

TRBV7-3 | NA | ASSIQGGKTQY
TRBV12-5 | few | ASGLSRFETQY
TRBV20-1 | few | SARRQGAGGYT
TRBV5-6 | NA | ASSRDRGLYNEQF
TRBV10-3 | NA | AITGLAGGGYNEQF
TRBV5-5 | NA | ASSLDWLAGGLNEQF
TRBV12-3/TRBV12-4 | many | ASSYRGIYEQY
TRBV20-1 | NA | SAFTGATDTQY
TRBV5-6 | few | ASSLLATGELF
TRBV20-1 | many | SARGTDTQY
TRBV20-1 | NA | SARLGGTSGSGEQF
TRBV29-1 | many | SVSGSSYEQY
TRBV3-1 | NA | ASSLGPLGSGYT
TRBV6-5 | NA | ASSWTSGSFGELF
TRBV5-1 | NA | ASSPAGQKYGYT
TRBV20-1 | many | SASVLAGLSTDTQY
TRBV7-8 | few | ASSPRGQGGDYGYT
TRBV6-1 | NA | ASSEAGQGASGANVLT
TRBV3-1 | many | ASSQGTSGGDTQY
TRBV12-3/TRBV12-4 | NA | ASSLGLGGAYEQY
TRBV20-1 | few | SASKTGFYNEQF
TRBV20-1 | NA | SARPGVSEQY
TRBV5-4 | few | ASSLTGTGNDEQY
TRBV7-8 | few | ASSLGLAGGLNSYEQY
TRBV20-1 | few | SANKQGSGELF
TRBV20-1 | NA | SAGSSGRKHNEQF
TRBV29-1 | NA | GLQHYNEQF
TRBV5-5 | many | ASSLGLAGGPTATEQF
TRBV7-9 | NA | ASSSVEGRPSYEQY
TRBV7-9 | NA | ASSLVGGNQPQH
TRBV20-1 | NA | SANHRGNTEAF
TRBV6-5 | NA | ASSYIQGYGYT
TRBV2 | few | ASSETPGGQETQH
TRBV4-3 | NA | ASSLTGGKRTEAF
TRBV5-5 | NA | ASSLLAGGTNEQY
TRBV10-3 | NA | AISVTANTEAF
TRBV10-2 | many | ASRRARRDNEQF
TRBV30 | NA | AWRMASNTGELF
TRBV12-3/TRBV12-4 | many | ASTLVGVRQF
TRBV5-6 | few | ASRDSGTPAVNEQF
TRBV6-1 | NA | ASSLAGVSEQY
TRBV5-1 | many | ASSLGSNNEQF
TRBV11-1 | few | ASRQRTSGRPSYNEQF
TRBV20-1 | NA | SAVRGGYHEQY
TRBV2 | few | ASRFDGTDTQY
TRBV20-1 | NA | SARDLIGGQGTTSFLYEQY
TRBV18 | NA | ASSPFRDRGNNEQF
TRBV12-3/TRBV12-4 | NA | ASSPLAGGPSGELF
TRBV27 | NA | ASSLVAQQGSADTQY
TRBV7-2 | NA | ASRLNMNTEAF
TRBV6-2/TRBV6-3 | NA | ASSWTQGAREQY